Below are 4 T cell receptor beta chains sequenced from a single sample in a study of immune evolution from preneoplasia to lung adenocarcinoma (dated by TCRdb to the early 2020s). Receptor libraries were prepared by the immunoSEQ multiplex PCR assay. The immuneACCESS repertoire file appears here via TCRdb, limited to in-frame rearrangements. These files lack a portion of the clones; in checked studies, under half of the deficit traces to unresolved V genes, and the cause of the others is not known. This sample has 4,100 or so clones in its table, and 87% of those were observed once. Of the sample, roughly 5.2% falls within the top ten clones. The sample taken for sequencing was FFPE minimally invasive lung adenocarcinoma tissue. What this sample's cell subset or site label stands for: micro-invasive lung adenocarcinoma (MIA). Source of these receptors: a donor older than 65 with lung adenocarcinoma.

The chain carries TRBV7-8 and TRBJ1-1, with D maybe TRBD1 (6 bases). The V end was cut by 1 base, the J end by 1 base, with 10 bases between. From germline, CDR1 is SGHVS and CDR2 FQNEAQ. This CDR3 is built from 15 residues. The CDR3 region is CASSLGRGRNTEAFF. The CDR3 nucleotides are TGTGCCAGCAGCTTAGGGCGGGGGCGGAACACTGAAGCTTTCTTT.

The chain joins TRBV7-9 to TRBJ2-7, with 10 bases matching TRBD1. V dropped 7 bases and J dropped 6; count of bases not matched to a gene: 9. The CDR3 contains 14 residues. Germline V gene sequence: CDR1 SEHNR, CDR2 FQNEAQ (reference sequence). The CDR3 is CASTDRGPSGEQYF. DNA for the CDR3: TGTGCCAGCACCGACAGGGGGCCGTCCGGCGAGCAGTACTTC.

This rearrangement joins TRBV2 to TRBJ1-2; the match to TRBD1 covers 7 bases. CDR1 and CDR2 (germline): SNHLY, FYNNEI. This CDR3 contains 13 residues. The V and J ends lost 6 bases and 6 bases, in that order; junction bases with no gene match: 7. CDR3 coding DNA: TGTGCCAGCAGCTTAGACAGGGTTGATGGCTACACCTTC. It yields the protein CASSLDRVDGYTF.

The rearrangement joins TRBV7-9 to TRBJ1-3, with D tentatively TRBD1 (5 bases). This CDR3 spans 13 amino acids. Looked up from germline, CDR1 is SEHNR and CDR2 is FQNEAQ (reference sequence). The germline V and J ends were trimmed by 6 bases and 8 bases, with 14 bases remaining between them. The CDR3 sequence is CASSPDREHTIYF. CDR3 nucleotides: TGTGCCAGCAGTCCCGACAGAGAGCACACCATATATTTT.